The present TCR beta chain was sequenced within a study of CD8 T cells in ankylosing spondylitis. A remark on this clonotype: The antigen remains undetermined.

Notes on the study in general: Ankylosing spondylitis blood seemed to carry a telltale TCR beta motif made of under ten highly homologous variants.

One entry per CDR3 protein, called by TCRdb with MiXCR from the 5' RACE reads. The repertoire holds some 840,000 distinct CDR3 sequences, with around 11% as singletons. V was trimmed by 4 bases and J by 2 bases, leaving 15 bases between them. Germline CDR1 MGHRA, CDR2 YSYEKL. The CDR3 runs to 15 residues. The TCR comes from a male donor with ankylosing spondylitis. The chain couples TRBV4-1 to TRBJ2-7; TRBD2 might be the D (7 bases). The sequencing sample was made of blood, either unsorted or a sorted T cell fraction (not recorded which). The CDR3 coding sequence is TGCGCCAGCAGCCGATTTCCCGGGGGGCCCTACGAGCAGTACTTC. Amino acid sequence: CASSRFPGGPYEQYF.